This entry features one T cell receptor beta chain sequence. This sample is drawn from a study of blood T cell repertoires in COVID-19. At the level of the study: Researchers got acute and convalescent COVID-19 samples from the United States, Italy and Spain. The analysed material was cDNA or gDNA that came from T cells, B-cell-depleted T cells, or PBMCs.

Germline-derived CDR1 and CDR2 are SNHLY and FYNNEI. This CDR3 is built from 14 residues. The junction had 7 bases not matched to a gene; V was cut back by 6 bases and J by 5 bases. Profiling relied on immunoSEQ multiplex PCR, and the TCRdb table lists in-frame clones only, not all of them. The sample holds 100,000 to 150,000 clones, more than 70% seen once. The chain combines TRBV2 with TRBJ1-1; 9 bases line up with TRBD1. Sequenced sample: peripheral blood. The receptor comes from a woman aged 25 to 45 who had recovered from COVID-19. DNA for the CDR3: TGTGCCAGCAGCCGCGATGGGACAGGGACTGAAGCTTTCTTT. It codes for CASSRDGTGTEAFF.